The 25 T cell receptor beta chains below come from one sample, sequenced in a study of T cells in localized non-small cell lung cancer. Method: immunoSEQ multiplex PCR; TCRdb's copy keeps in-frame clones and lacks some. The data contain 15,000 to 20,000 clones, roughly 82% of them singletons. This sample comprised peripheral blood, obtained before any cancer treatment. These receptors came from a male donor at least 60 years old with stage I lung adenocarcinoma.

This chain connects TRBV7-8 to TRBJ2-7, with D maybe TRBD2 (6 bases). The CDR3 spans 15 residues. Germline CDR1 and CDR2: SGHVS and FQNEAQ. V shed 1 base and J shed 4 bases, with 14 bases lying between them. The CDR3 spells CASSLVAAGLYEQYF. CDR3 DNA sequence: TGTGCCAGCAGCTTAGTAGCGGCAGGGCTATACGAGCAGTACTTC.

In this sample, this clone turned up a few times. CDR3: CASSLTPGPGYEQYF. The CDR3 coding sequence is TGTGCCAGCAGCTTAACTCCGGGACCCGGCTACGAGCAGTACTTC. V gene TRBV7-3 combines with J gene TRBJ2-7; D may be TRBD1 or TRBD2 (5 bases each). Trimming took off 0 bases at V and 3 bases at J, with 12 bases between the two ends. CDR1 and CDR2 from the germline V gene are SGHTA and FQGTGA. This CDR3 is built from 15 residues.

This rearrangement joins TRBV5-8 to TRBJ2-2, with D perhaps matching TRBD1 or TRBD2 (5 bases each). This CDR3 has 18 residues. V shed 4 bases and J shed 7 bases, with 26 bases lying between them. In germline, CDR1 is SGHTS, CDR2 YDEGEE. In nucleotides, the CDR3 is TGTGCCAGCAGCCCAGCTACATCGACGGGACCAAGGGGCGGGGAGCTGTTTTTT. This encodes CASSPATSTGPRGGELFF.

This clone was detected only a few times. V and J are TRBV5-6 and TRBJ1-4; D remains unclear. Per germline, CDR1 SGHDT and CDR2 YYEEEE. V was trimmed by 3 bases and J by 7 bases, leaving 19 bases between them. The CDR3 sequence is 16 residues long. The CDR3 is CASSSRADPEGEKLFF. The CDR3 DNA follows: TGTGCCAGCAGCTCACGGGCAGACCCCGAGGGTGAAAAACTGTTTTTT.

This chain joins TRBV7-2 and TRBJ2-7; TRBD1 agrees at 7 bases. This CDR3 comprises 14 residues. Germline V gene data show CDR1 as SGHTA and CDR2 as FQGNSA. The ends lost 5 bases at V and 6 bases at J; junction bases unmatched: 10. CDR3 in DNA: TGTGCCAGCAGCCTAACGCCCGGGACAGTCGAGCAGTACTTC. It codes for CASSLTPGTVEQYF. Supplemented by reference TRBV7-2 and TRBJ2-7, the full variable domain reads GAGVSQSPSNKVTEKGKDVELRCDPISGHTALYWYRQSLGQGLEFLIYFQGNSAPDKSGLPSDRFSAERTGGSVSTLTIQRTQQEDSAVYLCASSLTPGTVEQYFGPGTRLTVT.

The CDR3 region is CASSLALTGGGSPQHF. CDR3 in DNA: TGTGCCAGCAGCTTAGCGCTCACAGGGGGTGGCTCCCCCCAGCATTTT. The gene calls are TRBV7-2 and TRBJ1-5; TRBD1 matches at 8 bases. Trimming cost V 0 bases and J 10 bases; bases outside gene matches: 11. Looked up from germline, CDR1 is SGHTA and CDR2 is FQGNSA. The CDR3 spans 16 residues.

V gene TRBV6-9 combines with J gene TRBJ1-6; 7 positions match TRBD1. Germline V gene lookup returns CDR1 MNHGY and CDR2 SVAAGI. The CDR3 sequence is 14 residues long. V trimming: 6 bases; J trimming: 6 bases; junction bases outside the gene matches: 5. CDR3 coding DNA: TGTGCCAGCAGCCGGGGACAGACTAATTCACCCCTCCACTTT. Translated, it gives CASSRGQTNSPLHF.

The chain has TRBV7-9 and TRBJ1-3; possible D gene TRBD1, 5 bases. The CDR3 has 17 residues. From germline, CDR1 is SEHNR and CDR2 FQNEAQ (reference sequence). With 6 bases removed from V and 3 bases from J, the gap between germline ends came to 21 bases. The CDR3 reads CASSLSGGVLRGNTIYF. CDR3 coding DNA: TGTGCCAGCAGTCTTTCGGGGGGTGTGCTTCGTGGAAACACCATATATTTT. Combining the CDR3 with reference TRBV7-9 and TRBJ1-3 gives the whole variable domain DTGVSQNPRHKITKRGQNVTFRCDPISEHNRLYWYRQTLGQGPEFLTYFQNEAQLEKSRLLSDRFSAERPKGSFSTLEIQRTEQGDSAMYLCASSLSGGVLRGNTIYFGEGSWLTVV.

The rearrangement links TRBV5-6 to TRBJ2-2; D not resolved. This CDR3 is built from 15 residues. Germline V gives CDR1 SGHDT, CDR2 YYEEEE. The germline V and J ends were trimmed by 2 bases and 4 bases, with 12 bases remaining between them. The CDR3 loop reads CASSFKSVLTGELFF. DNA for the CDR3: TGTGCCAGCAGCTTTAAGAGCGTCCTCACCGGGGAGCTGTTTTTT.

CDR3 DNA sequence: TGTGCCAGCCACAGGGAAGGCACTGAAGCTTTCTTT. This gives the protein CASHREGTEAFF. This chain joins TRBV27 and TRBJ1-1, with D possibly matching TRBD1 (6 bases). V lost 8 bases, J lost 4 bases, and 11 bases lay in between. The CDR3 is made up of 12 amino acids. Germline values: CDR1 MNHEY, CDR2 SMNVEV (reference sequence).

The chain combines TRBV9 with TRBJ2-5, with D perhaps given as TRBD1 or TRBD2 (5 bases each). The tail of the sequence fits TRBJ2-7 better, so the J call may be wrong. CDR1 and CDR2 (germline): SGDLS, YYNGEE. This CDR3 spans 16 amino acids. As DNA, the CDR3 is TGTGCCAGCAGCGCTGACTCGACAGCTGCGGGCTACGAGCAGTACTTC. Translated, it gives CASSADSTAAGYEQYF.

The chain is built from TRBV19 and TRBJ2-1; no reliable D call. Between the trimmed V and J ends, which lost 2 bases and 6 bases, there was a span of 11 bases. Germline values: CDR1 LNHDA, CDR2 SQIVND (reference sequence). The CDR3 contains 14 residues. DNA of the CDR3: TGTGCCAGTAGTATAACCCCCCTCGGCAATGAGCAGTTCTTC. Encoded protein: CASSITPLGNEQFF.

The chain carries TRBV28 and TRBJ2-2; D possibly corresponds to TRBD1 (6 bases). In germline, CDR1 is MDHEN, CDR2 SYDVKM. V was pared by 4 bases and J by 1 base, with 13 bases between. The CDR3 totals 16 residues. Here the CDR3 reads CASSSLTGRNTGELFF. CDR3 nucleotide sequence: TGTGCCAGCAGTTCCCTAACAGGGAGGAACACCGGGGAGCTGTTTTTT.

This rearrangement joins TRBV7-3 to TRBJ2-1; 12 bases are shared with TRBD2. V was clipped by 3 bases and J by 6 bases; unmatched bases: 3. The CDR3 consists of 15 residues. Per germline, CDR1 SGHTA and CDR2 FQGTGA. The CDR3 nucleotides read TGTGCCAGCAGCTTCCTAGCGGGAGGGGGCAATGAGCAGTTCTTC. This translates into CASSFLAGGGNEQFF.

This clone has more than one count but fewer than ten. The chain carries TRBV6-6 and TRBJ1-1; unclear D gene. The germline V gene encodes CDR1 MNHNY and CDR2 SVGAGI (reference sequence). The CDR3 is made up of 16 amino acids. The V end was cut by 6 bases, the J end by 0 bases, with 17 bases between. CDR3 in amino acids: CASRDPYSKLNTEAFF. CDR3 DNA sequence: TGTGCCAGCAGGGACCCTTACAGCAAATTGAACACTGAAGCTTTCTTT.

The chain joins TRBV6-5 to TRBJ2-3; D may be TRBD1 or TRBD2 (6 bases each). V lost 4 bases and J 4 bases, leaving 15 bases between the germline ends. The CDR3 is made up of 15 amino acids. From germline, CDR1 is MNHEY and CDR2 SVGAGI. CDR3 region: CASSSRGRGSDTQYF. The CDR3 nucleotides are TGTGCCAGCAGTTCCCGGGGGCGGGGTTCAGATACGCAGTATTTT.

This clone was counted only a few times. This chain joins TRBV6-5 and TRBJ2-7; TRBD1 matches 9 bases. V shed 4 bases, J shed 1 base, and the junction held 5 bases outside the gene matches. CDR1 is MNHEY and CDR2 is SVGAGI in the germline V gene. The CDR3 is 15 residues long. The CDR3 coding sequence is TGTGCCAGCAGTTTAGGCGGGACAGGGTCCTACGAGCAGTACTTC. Amino acid sequence: CASSLGGTGSYEQYF.

The rearrangement links TRBV7-9 to TRBJ2-2; D tentatively reads TRBD1 or TRBD2 (6 bases each). CDR1 and CDR2 (germline): SEHNR, FQNEAQ (reference sequence). Trimming removed 0 bases at V and 4 bases at J, with 12 bases between. The CDR3 has 16 amino acids. In DNA form, the CDR3 reads TGTGCCAGCAGCTTAGCGGGGGGCTCGGCCACCGGGGAGCTGTTTTTT. This encodes CASSLAGGSATGELFF.

CDR3 sequence reads: CALQRGDGELFF. For the CDR3, the DNA is TGTGCCCTTCAGCGGGGGGACGGGGAGCTGTTTTTT. The chain recombines TRBV21-1 with TRBJ2-2; the table's D call, TRBD2, has no DNA check behind it. TRBV21-1 has pseudogene status. The CDR3 is 12 residues long.

This chain links TRBV1 with TRBJ2-2. TRBV1 is reported as a pseudogene. This CDR3 is built from 15 residues. The CDR3 sequence is CTSSQGSQNTGELFF. CDR3 coding DNA: TGCACCAGCAGCCAAGGGTCCCAGAACACCGGGGAGCTGTTTTTT.

CDR3 DNA: TGTGCCAGCAGCTGGACGGACGGAGACACAGATACGCAGTATTTT. Amino acid sequence: CASSWTDGDTDTQYF. The rearrangement joins TRBV11-1 to TRBJ2-3; no clear D. Germline V lookup: CDR1 SGHAT, CDR2 FQDESV (reference sequence). Between the trimmed V and J ends, which lost 4 bases and 2 bases, there was a span of 13 bases. The CDR3 spans 15 residues.

V is TRBV2 and J is TRBJ1-1; possible D gene TRBD1, 5 bases. Per the germline V gene, CDR1 is SNHLY and CDR2 is FYNNEI. V was trimmed by 0 bases and J by 0 bases, leaving 8 bases between them. This CDR3 is built from 15 residues. CDR3 sequence (DNA): TGTGCCAGCAGTGAAGCGGCGGGACTGAACACTGAAGCTTTCTTT. Its protein product is CASSEAAGLNTEAFF.

The chain has TRBV5-5 and TRBJ1-2; TRBD1 might be the D (5 bases). Germline lookup yields CDR1 SGHKS and CDR2 YYEKEE (reference sequence). Trimming left V 4 bases short and J 4 bases short, with 14 bases between. The CDR3 is 14 amino acids. CDR3 in amino acids: CASSTDIRLYGYTF. DNA for the CDR3: TGTGCCAGCAGCACGGACATTCGGCTCTATGGCTACACCTTC.

V and J are TRBV6-5 and TRBJ2-3; weak D call: TRBD2 (5 bases). CDR1 is MNHEY and CDR2 is SVGAGI in the germline V gene. V was cut by 2 bases and J by 2 bases, with 11 bases left in between. CDR3 size: 15 residues. The CDR3 protein is CASSYLGRITDTQYF. Here the CDR3 DNA reads TGTGCCAGCAGTTACCTGGGGAGAATCACAGATACGCAGTATTTT.

This clone showed up just a few times. This chain links TRBV19 with TRBJ1-2; a possible D gene is TRBD1 (5 bases). The germline V gene has CDR1 LNHDA and CDR2 SQIVND (reference sequence). The length of the CDR3 is 14 residues. Trimming removed 5 bases from V and 4 bases from J, with 14 bases in between. The CDR3 is CASSPEGLLYGYTF. For the CDR3, the DNA is TGTGCCAGTAGTCCTGAGGGGCTCCTCTATGGCTACACCTTC.